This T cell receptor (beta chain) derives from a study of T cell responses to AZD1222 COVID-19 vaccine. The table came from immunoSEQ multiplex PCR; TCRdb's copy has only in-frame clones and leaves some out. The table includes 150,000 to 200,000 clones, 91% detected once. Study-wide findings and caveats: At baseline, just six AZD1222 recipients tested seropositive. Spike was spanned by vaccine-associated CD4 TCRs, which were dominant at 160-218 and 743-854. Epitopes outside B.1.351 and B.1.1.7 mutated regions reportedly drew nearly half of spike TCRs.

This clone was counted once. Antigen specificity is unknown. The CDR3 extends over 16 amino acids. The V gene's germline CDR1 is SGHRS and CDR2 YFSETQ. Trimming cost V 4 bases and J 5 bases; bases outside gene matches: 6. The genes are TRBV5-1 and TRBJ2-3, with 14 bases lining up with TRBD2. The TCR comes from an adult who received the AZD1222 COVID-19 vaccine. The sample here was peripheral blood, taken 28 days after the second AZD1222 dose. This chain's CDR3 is CASSLPGTSGRDTQYF. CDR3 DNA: TGCGCCAGCAGCCTCCCGGGGACTAGCGGGAGAGATACGCAGTATTTT. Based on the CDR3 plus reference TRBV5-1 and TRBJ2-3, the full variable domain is KAGVTQTPRYLIKTRGQQVTLSCSPISGHRSVSWYQQTPGQGLQFLFEYFSETQRNKGNFPGRFSGRQFSNSRSEMNVSTLELGDSALYLCASSLPGTSGRDTQYFGPGTRLTVL.